This TCR beta chain was captured in a study of blood T cell repertoires in COVID-19. Study-wide background: Donors in the United States, Italy and Spain gave samples during acute or convalescent COVID-19. Sources were T cells, B-cell-depleted T cells, or PBMCs; the material itself was cDNA or gDNA.

This clone was seen only once. In the source study's methods: Estimates of nucleated cell counts were drawn from the amplification of reference gene primers. TCRdb's table, derived via immunoSEQ multiplex PCR, lists solely in-frame clones and lacks some. D and trimming were read from the DNA, whereas the V and J calls and clone size are those reported in that table. In the table there are about 260,000 clones, around 87% of which are singletons. Sequencing used peripheral blood. The TCR was taken from a woman between 50 and 59 years old with acute or convalescent COVID-19.

CDR3 nucleotide sequence: TGCGCCAGCAGCTCCGGGACAGGGGTCCAACTCGGAGCTTTCTTT. It translates to CASSSGTGVQLGAFF. This chain uses TRBV5-1 with TRBJ1-1; 10 positions match TRBD1. After removal of 3 bases from V and 10 bases from J, the junction contained 12 bases not matched to a gene. The CDR3 extends over 15 amino acids. Per the germline V gene, CDR1 is SGHRS and CDR2 is YFSETQ.